Described below is a single TCR beta chain sequence and its context. The antigen remains undetermined. Before sequencing, viral peptide pools were used by the ViraFEST assay to expand antigen-specific CD4+ T cells. Cells that had been cultured for roughly eleven days were the source of isolated CD4+ T cells. The study found no prior SARS-CoV-2 infection in the vaccine recipients, who tested negative for nucleocapsid antibodies. Days 3 and 7 saw half the medium replaced with IL-2 medium. Only in-frame clones appear in the TCRdb table, and some are missing; sequencing was by immunoSEQ multiplex PCR. This table has about 41,000 clones, roughly 82% appearing once. Trimming removed 7 bases at V and 0 bases at J, with 12 bases between. This CDR3 is 14 amino acids long. Germline-derived CDR1 and CDR2 are WSHSY and SAAADI. These data are taken from a study of vaccination effects on CD4 cells after COVID-19. On the study more broadly: Every participant took two doses of the BNT162b2 or mRNA-1273 vaccine. Broader study findings: Both infection-induced and vaccine-induced clones contracted markedly at late post-vaccination timepoints.

The receptor was derived from a human donor who received a COVID-19 vaccine. The material was CD4+ T cells from PBMCs cultured with HCoV-NL63 spike peptides, obtained before COVID-19 vaccination. This sequence joins TRBV10-2 and TRBJ1-1; possibly TRBD1 for D (5 bases). The CDR3 loop reads CASKVRGMNTEAFF. Written as DNA, the CDR3 is TGCGCCAGCAAGGTTCGGGGGATGAACACTGAAGCTTTCTTT.